This T cell receptor (beta chain) was sequenced for a study of neurological immune-mediated disorders. V lost 3 bases, J lost 7 bases, and 19 bases lay in between. The V gene's germline CDR1 is SGHTA and CDR2 FQGNSA. The CDR3 covers 16 residues. Study outcomes and limitations: Expanded clones shared no CDR3 amino acid sequences across subjects, suggesting private repertoires in all groups.

A 10-nucleotide random UMI tagged transcripts in template-switch 5'RACE cDNA synthesis. MiXCR was run by TCRdb on the 5' RACE reads, yielding one entry per CDR3 protein. The sample shows roughly 76,000 distinct CDR3 sequences, over 12% of them seen only once. The unsorted libraries originated from 2 million PBMCs kept at -80 C. This clonotype was seen repeatedly, ten times or more. Its antigen remains unidentified. The rearrangement links TRBV7-2 to TRBJ1-5, with D unresolved. Sequences were obtained from PBMCs. The receptor was derived from a woman in her 50s in good health. The CDR3 protein is CASSFLSWGVGQPQHF. DNA of the CDR3: TGTGCCAGCAGCTTTTTGAGTTGGGGAGTCGGACAGCCCCAGCATTTT.